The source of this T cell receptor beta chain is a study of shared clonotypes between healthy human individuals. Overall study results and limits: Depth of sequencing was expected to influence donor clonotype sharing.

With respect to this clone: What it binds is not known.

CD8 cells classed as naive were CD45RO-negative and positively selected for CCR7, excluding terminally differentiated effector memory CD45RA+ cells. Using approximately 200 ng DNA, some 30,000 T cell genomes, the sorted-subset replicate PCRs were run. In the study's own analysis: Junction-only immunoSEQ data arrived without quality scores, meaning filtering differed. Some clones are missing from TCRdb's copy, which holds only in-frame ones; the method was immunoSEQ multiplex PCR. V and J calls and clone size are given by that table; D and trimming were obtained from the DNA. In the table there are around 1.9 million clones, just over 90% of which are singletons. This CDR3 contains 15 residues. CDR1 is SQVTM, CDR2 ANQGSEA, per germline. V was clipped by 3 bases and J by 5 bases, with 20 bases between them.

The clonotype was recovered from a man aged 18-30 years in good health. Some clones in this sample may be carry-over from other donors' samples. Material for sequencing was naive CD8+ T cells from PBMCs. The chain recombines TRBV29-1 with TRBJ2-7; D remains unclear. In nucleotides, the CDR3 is TGCAGCGTTGAGCTATTGGACCGACCACCCCACGAGCAGTACTTC. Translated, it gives CSVELLDRPPHEQYF.